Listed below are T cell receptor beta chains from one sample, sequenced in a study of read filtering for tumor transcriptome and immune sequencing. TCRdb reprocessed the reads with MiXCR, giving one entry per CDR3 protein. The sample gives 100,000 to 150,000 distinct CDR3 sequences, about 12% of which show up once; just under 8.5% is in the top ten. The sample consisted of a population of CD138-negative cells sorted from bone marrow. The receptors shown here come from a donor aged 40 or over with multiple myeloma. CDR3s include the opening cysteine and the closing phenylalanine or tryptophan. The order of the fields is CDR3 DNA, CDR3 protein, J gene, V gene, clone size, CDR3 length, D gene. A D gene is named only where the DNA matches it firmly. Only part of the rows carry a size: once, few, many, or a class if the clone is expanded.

TGTGCCAGCAGCTACAGGACCAACTACAATGAGCAGTTCTTC | CASSYRTNYNEQFF | TRBJ2-1 | TRBV7-8 | many | 14 | -
TGTGCCAGTAACGGCGGGAACGTCTTCCATGTGCAGTTCTTC | CASNGGNVFHVQFF | TRBJ2-1 | TRBV19 | few | 14 | -
TGTGCCAGCAGTCCCGGGACAACACAAGAGACCCAGTACTTC | CASSPGTTQETQYF | TRBJ2-5 | TRBV28 | many | 14 | -
TGTGCCATCGCTGGGACAGGGAACCAGCCCCAGCATTTT | CAIAGTGNQPQHF | TRBJ1-5 | TRBV10-3 | many | 13 | TRBD1
TGCAGGGCTAGAAGGTTCCCCGGGTCCTCCTACAAGGAGCAGTTCTTC | CRARRFPGSSYKEQFF | TRBJ2-1 | TRBV20-1 | - | 16 | -
TGTGCCAGCAGAACGGGGACAGGGGTGGGCGAGCAGTACTTC | CASRTGTGVGEQYF | TRBJ2-7 | TRBV7-2 | many | 14 | TRBD1
TGTGCCATCAGTTTCTCACAGGGGGCGCCGAGGACAGATACGCAGTATTTT | CAISFSQGAPRTDTQYF | TRBJ2-3 | TRBV10-3 | many | 17 | TRBD1
TGTGCCAGCAGCTCCGGCAGGTACTACAATGAGCAGTTCTTC | CASSSGRYYNEQFF | TRBJ2-1 | TRBV11-3 | many | 14 | -
TGCAGCGTTGAAGGGGGGGACAGGGGCACTGAAGCTTTCTTT | CSVEGGDRGTEAFF | TRBJ1-1 | TRBV29-1 | - | 14 | TRBD1
TGTGCCAGCAGTTTCTACCAGGGAATTCCCTACGAGCAGTACTTC | CASSFYQGIPYEQYF | TRBJ2-7 | TRBV27 | many | 15 | -
TGTGCCACCAGTGATGGGACAGGGTGGGCCCAGTATTTT | CATSDGTGWAQYF | TRBJ2-3 | TRBV24-1 | few | 13 | TRBD1
TGTGCCAGCAGCTTCTCTGGCGGGAGGGCAGAGACCCAGTACTTC | CASSFSGGRAETQYF | TRBJ2-5 | TRBV11-2 | - | 15 | TRBD2
TGTGCCAGCAGTGAATGGTCAGCTCAAGAGACCCAGTACTTC | CASSEWSAQETQYF | TRBJ2-5 | TRBV25-1 | many | 14 | -
TGCGCCAGCAGCCAAGGAGCCCCGGGACAGGGTTCCTACGAGCAGTACTTC | CASSQGAPGQGSYEQYF | TRBJ2-7 | TRBV4-3 | - | 17 | TRBD1
TGTGCCTCCAGCTCCTTCGACTCGGCCAACAATGAGCAGTTCTTC | CASSSFDSANNEQFF | TRBJ2-1 | TRBV15 | few | 15 | -
TGCGCCAGCAGCCAAGAGGGTGGTGCGGGAGGGTACGGGGAGCTGTTTTTT | CASSQEGGAGGYGELFF | TRBJ2-2 | TRBV4-3 | many | 17 | TRBD2
TGCGCCAGCAGCGGTCCCCGGGGTACGCAGTATTTT | CASSGPRGTQYF | TRBJ2-3 | TRBV10-1 | - | 12 | -
TGTGCCAGCAGTTACGGGGGCGTTGGCAATCAGCCCCAGCATTTT | CASSYGGVGNQPQHF | TRBJ1-5 | TRBV6-2/TRBV6-3 | many | 15 | -
TGTGCCAGCAGTAGGACATCTAACTATGGCTACACCTTC | CASSRTSNYGYTF | TRBJ1-2 | TRBV27 | many | 13 | -
TGTGCCAGCAGTGTGGCTAACACTGAAGCTTTCTTT | CASSVANTEAFF | TRBJ1-1 | TRBV12-3/TRBV12-4 | many | 12 | -